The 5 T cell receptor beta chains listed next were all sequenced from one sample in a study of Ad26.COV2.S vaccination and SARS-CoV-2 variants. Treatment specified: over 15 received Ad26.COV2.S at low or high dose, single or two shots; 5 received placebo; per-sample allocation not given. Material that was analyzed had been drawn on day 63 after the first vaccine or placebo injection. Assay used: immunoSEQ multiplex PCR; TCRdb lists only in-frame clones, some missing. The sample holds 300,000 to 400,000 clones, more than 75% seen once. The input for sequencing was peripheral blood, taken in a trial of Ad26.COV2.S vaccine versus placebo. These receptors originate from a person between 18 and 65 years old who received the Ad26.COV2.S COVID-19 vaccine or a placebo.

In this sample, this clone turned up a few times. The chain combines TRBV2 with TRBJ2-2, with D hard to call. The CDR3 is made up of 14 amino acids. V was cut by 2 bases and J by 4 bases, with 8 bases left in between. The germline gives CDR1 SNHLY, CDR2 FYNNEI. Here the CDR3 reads CASSENGVTGELFF. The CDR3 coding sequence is TGTGCCAGCAGTGAAAACGGTGTCACCGGGGAGCTGTTTTTT.

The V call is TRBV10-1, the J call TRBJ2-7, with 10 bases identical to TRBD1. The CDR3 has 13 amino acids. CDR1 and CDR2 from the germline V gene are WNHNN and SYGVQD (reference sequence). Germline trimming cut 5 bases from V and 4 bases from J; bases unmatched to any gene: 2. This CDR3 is CASSQGQGYEQYF. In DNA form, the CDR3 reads TGCGCCAGCAGTCAGGGACAGGGGTACGAGCAGTACTTC.

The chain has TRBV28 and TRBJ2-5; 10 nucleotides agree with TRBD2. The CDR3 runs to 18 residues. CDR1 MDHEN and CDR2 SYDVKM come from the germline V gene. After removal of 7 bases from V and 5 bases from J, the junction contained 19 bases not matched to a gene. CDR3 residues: CASTPRLAGVLSRETQYF. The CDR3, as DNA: TGTGCCAGCACCCCACGGCTAGCGGGGGTCCTGTCCCGGGAGACCCAGTACTTC.

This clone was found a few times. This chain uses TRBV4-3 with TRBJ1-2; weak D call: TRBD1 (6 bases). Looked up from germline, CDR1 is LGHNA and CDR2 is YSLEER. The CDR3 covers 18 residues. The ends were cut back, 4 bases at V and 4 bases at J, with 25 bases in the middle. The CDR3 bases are TGCGCCAGCAGCCCCGAGGTGGGGGCGCTGGGTTGGGGCTATGGCTACACCTTC. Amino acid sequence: CASSPEVGALGWGYGYTF.

The CDR3 sequence: CASSRLAGISKNIQYF. The CDR3 region has the DNA TGTGCCAGCTCCAGGCTAGCGGGAATCTCCAAAAACATTCAGTACTTC. The chain has TRBV2 and TRBJ2-4; 9 bases fit TRBD2. Germline CDR1 reads SNHLY; CDR2 reads FYNNEI. V dropped 8 bases and J dropped 2; count of bases not matched to a gene: 10. The CDR3 loop spans 16 amino acids. The full variable domain, with the rest looked up from reference TRBV2 and TRBJ2-4, is EPEVTQTPSHQVTQMGQEVILRCVPISNHLYFYWYRQILGQKVEFLVSFYNNEISEKSEIFDDQFSVERPDGSNFTLKIRSTKLEDSAMYFCASSRLAGISKNIQYFGAGTRLSVL.